This T cell receptor beta chain derives from a study of shared clonotypes between healthy human individuals. About the research overall: Donors consisted of two women and three men between 18 and 49.

The repertoire was sequenced with immunoSEQ multiplex PCR; TCRdb's copy has only in-frame clones and lacks some. In the table there are about 2.2 million clones, 85% to 95% of which are singletons. Naive CD8 isolation took CD45RO-negative cells positively selected for CCR7 and excluded terminally differentiated effector memory CD45RA+ cells. The CDR3 covers 17 residues. Germline loops: CDR1 MDHEN, CDR2 SYDVKM. The V end was cut by 5 bases, the J end by 4 bases, with 21 bases between. This clone was seen a single time. This chain connects TRBV28 to TRBJ1-5; possibly TRBD1 for D (6 bases). This receptor was taken from a man aged 18 to 29 in good health. Some clones in this sample may be carry-over from other donors' samples. Material: naive CD8+ T cells from PBMCs. DNA for the CDR3: TGTGCCAGCAGTAGCTTCAGGGGAGAGCTCCAAAATCAGCCCCAGCATTTT. Encoded protein: CASSSFRGELQNQPQHF.